The 11 T cell receptor beta chains below come from one sample, sequenced in a study of CD8+CD57+ T cells in acquired aplastic anemia. TCR beta VDJ and CDR3 were profiled, and genomic DNA was the template. In TCRdb, the reads were re-called with MiXCR into one record per CDR3 protein. The sample has under 200,000 distinct CDR3 sequences, roughly 64% seen once. Specimen: sorted CD4+, CD8+, or CD8+CD57+ T cells (not recorded which) from PBMCs. All receptors derive from a human donor with severe aplastic anemia or a healthy control (not recorded which).

A few counts support this clonotype. V and J are TRBV7-2 and TRBJ2-1; D is perhaps TRBD2 (6 bases). Germline V gives CDR1 SGHTA, CDR2 FQGNSA. The CDR3 spans 11 residues. V gave up 3 bases and J gave up 15 bases, with 12 bases separating them. CDR3 DNA: TGTGCCAGCAGCTTGGGGCGGGGTTCGTTCTTC. Translating gives CASSLGRGSFF.

This chain joins TRBV25-1 and TRBJ2-7; possibly TRBD1 for D (6 bases). Looked up from germline, CDR1 is MGHDK and CDR2 is SYGVNS. The V end was cut by 3 bases, the J end by 3 bases, with 12 bases between. The length of the CDR3 is 14 residues. CDR3 amino acids: CASSDAGALYEQYF. The CDR3, as DNA: TGTGCCAGCAGTGACGCAGGGGCTCTCTACGAGCAGTACTTC.

Comments on this clonotype: Relative to the germline gene, one junction end is altered; a read error may explain this. The genes are TRBV24-1 and TRBJ2-1, with TRBD1 matching over 10 bases. This CDR3 has 14 residues. Germline lookup yields CDR1 KGHDR and CDR2 SFDVKD. CDR3 in amino acids: CATRPGQGTNERFF. The CDR3 DNA reads as TGTGCCACCAGGCCGGGACAGGGGACAAATGAGCGGTTCTTC.

This clonotype was recorded many times. The rearrangement links TRBV7-3 to TRBJ2-7; D call uncertain. The CDR3 spans 14 residues. Deletions cut 5 bases from V and 3 bases from J, with 14 bases between. Per germline, CDR1 SGHTA and CDR2 FQGTGA. The CDR3 region is CASSPTQLYYEQYF. In DNA form, the CDR3 reads TGTGCCAGCAGCCCGACTCAGCTTTACTACGAGCAGTACTTC.

This clonotype occurred a few times. Here the CDR3 DNA reads TGCAGCGTGAAGCGAGAGGCTAATGAAAAACTGTTTTTT. Its translation is CSVKREANEKLFF. V and J are TRBV29-1 and TRBJ1-4; D not certain. There are 13 residues in the CDR3. Germline assignment: CDR1 SQVTM and CDR2 ANQGSEA. The ends were cut back, 6 bases at V and 3 bases at J, with 11 bases in the middle.

Of note for this clonotype: A much larger clone sits a single nucleotide away, making a read error possible. The chain uses TRBV6-5 and TRBJ2-7; D possibly corresponds to TRBD1 (6 bases). Germline-derived CDR1 and CDR2 are MNHEY and SVGAGI. CDR3 length: 17 residues. For the CDR3, the DNA is TGTGCCATCAGTTACGATCGGTGGACGACAGGAACTTACGAGCAGTACTTC. It codes for CAISYDRWTTGTYEQYF.

V usage is TRBV7-8 and J usage is TRBJ2-7; 10 nucleotides align to TRBD2. CDR1 and CDR2 from the germline V gene are SGHVS and FQNEAQ. V gave up 1 base and J gave up 2 bases; unmatched junction bases: 11. CDR3 length equals 18 residues. Written as DNA, the CDR3 is TGTGCCAGCAGCTTAGTATGGACCGGGACTAGCGATACCTACGAGCAGTACTTC. It is translated as CASSLVWTGTSDTYEQYF.

The chain uses TRBV5-6 and TRBJ2-7; D gene ambiguous. The CDR3 has 13 residues. The germline V gene encodes CDR1 SGHDT and CDR2 YYEEEE. Deletions cut 3 bases from V and 1 base from J, with 8 bases between. CDR3 coding DNA: TGTGCCAGCAGCTCTTCCTCATCCTACGAGCAGTACTTC. Translated, it gives CASSSSSSYEQYF. The full variable domain, in which reference TRBV5-6 and TRBJ2-7 provide the parts outside the CDR3, is DAGVTQSPTHLIKTRGQQVTLRCSPKSGHDTVSWYQQALGQGPQFIFQYYEEEERQRGNFPDRFSGHQFPNYSSELNVNALLLGDSALYLCASSSSSSYEQYFGPGTRLTVT.

This clonotype was seen ten or more times. V is TRBV12-3 or TRBV12-4 and J is TRBJ1-2, with TRBD1 matching over 7 bases. The CDR3 length is 14 residues. J was trimmed by 0 bases and V by 6 bases; bases with no gene match: 4. The CDR3 loop is CASSPGQANYGYTF. Written as DNA, the CDR3 is TGTGCCAGCAGCCCCGGACAGGCTAACTATGGCTACACCTTC.

V gene TRBV7-9 combines with J gene TRBJ2-5, with D perhaps matching TRBD1 (6 bases). CDR1 SEHNR and CDR2 FQNEAQ come from the germline V gene (reference sequence). The CDR3 covers 15 residues. V was clipped by 5 bases and J by 0 bases, with 13 bases between them. The DNA of the CDR3 is TGTGCCAGCAGCCAAGGGGGTTGGTACCAAGAGACCCAGTACTTC. As protein: CASSQGGWYQETQYF.

This clonotype appeared a single time. The rearrangement uses TRBV7-9 and TRBJ1-3; D not certain. CDR3 length: 11 residues. Trimming shortened V by 5 bases and J by 8 bases, and 7 bases separated the two germline ends. The V gene's germline CDR1 is SEHNR and CDR2 FQNEAQ (reference sequence). In nucleotides, the CDR3 is TGTGCCAGCAGCGGTTCAGACACCATATATTTT. Translated, it gives CASSGSDTIYF.